This T cell receptor beta chain derives from a study of cytomegalovirus exposure and HLA in healthy donors. Study-level results: Across donors, most TCRs were seen rarely, yet some public ones were widespread. Across donors, sequencing depth was assumed by presence/absence analyses to be roughly uniform. Later on, a genetic analysis was performed. It linked a missense variant in DCLRE1C with V- and J-gene trimming of TCR beta.

Remarks on this clone: Its specificity is not known.

The CDR3 length is 13 residues. Germline V gene sequence: CDR1 SGHNT, CDR2 YYREEE (reference sequence). V shed 5 bases and J shed 2 bases, with 10 bases lying between them. The PCR used 60 Vbeta and 13 Jbeta primers. The repertoire was sequenced with immunoSEQ multiplex PCR; TCRdb's copy has only in-frame clones and lacks some. The sample lists under 300,000 clones, around 81% occurring once. The TCR was taken from a woman aged 60 to 75 in good health and CMV-seropositive. The V gene is TRBV5-4, the J gene TRBJ1-2; a weak D match, TRBD1 (6 bases). The sequencing sample was made of PBMCs. The CDR3 here is CASRFDRNYGYTF. CDR3 DNA sequence: TGTGCCAGCAGATTTGACAGGAACTATGGCTACACCTTC.